The 9 T cell receptor beta chains presented below share a single source sample, sequenced in a study of technical replicates of blood from several donors. Here immunoSEQ multiplex PCR was the method, and the copy in TCRdb shows in-frame clones only, minus some. The sample lists 74,000 or so clones, around 92% seen once, with about 0.37% in the top ten. The sequenced sample consisted of T cells isolated from PBMCs. These TCRs come from a human donor in good health.

The chain has TRBV21-1 and TRBJ2-3; the table's D call of TRBD1 was not tested on the DNA. TRBV21-1 is labeled a pseudogene. The CDR3 covers 14 residues. The CDR3: CASMRGTGTDTQYF. For the CDR3, the DNA is TGTGCCAGCATGAGAGGGACAGGCACAGATACGCAGTATTTT.

This clone has only a few counts. The chain couples TRBV6-5 to TRBJ1-2; 7 bases align to TRBD1. The ends lost 1 base at V and 14 bases at J; junction bases unmatched: 4. The CDR3 has 11 amino acids. Germline V gene lookup returns CDR1 MNHEY and CDR2 SVGAGI. The DNA for the CDR3 is TGTGCCAGCAGTTACTTGGGACAGCCAACCTTC. Translated, it gives CASSYLGQPTF.

V gene TRBV2 combines with J gene TRBJ1-2; 12 bases map to TRBD1. The CDR3 has 16 residues. CDR1 is SNHLY, CDR2 FYNNEI, per germline. J was trimmed by 7 bases and V by 0 bases; bases with no gene match: 6. The CDR3 sequence is CASSEAGQGAGAGYTF. CDR3 nucleotides: TGTGCCAGCAGTGAAGCGGGACAGGGGGCGGGGGCTGGCTACACCTTC.

This clone has just a few counts. The chain has TRBV27 and TRBJ1-1, with 7 nucleotides matching TRBD1. In germline, CDR1 is MNHEY, CDR2 SMNVEV (reference sequence). V lost 4 bases to trimming and J lost 5 bases; unmatched junction nucleotides: 7. This CDR3 has 14 residues. The CDR3 loop is CASSWAQGVTEAFF. Written as DNA, the CDR3 is TGTGCCAGCAGTTGGGCCCAGGGGGTGACTGAAGCTTTCTTT.

V is TRBV6-1 and J is TRBJ1-2, with a weak D call TRBD1 (5 bases). The germline gives CDR1 MNHNS, CDR2 SASEGT. The CDR3 has 14 amino acids. V was pared by 8 bases and J by 0 bases, with 13 bases between. The CDR3 coding sequence is TGTGCCAGCGCATGGGGGGAGGCTAACTATGGCTACACCTTC. Protein: CASAWGEANYGYTF.

This clone has just one count. J is TRBJ2-1 and V is TRBV9, with D perhaps matching TRBD2 (5 bases). Looked up from germline, CDR1 is SGDLS and CDR2 is YYNGEE. The CDR3 has 14 residues. Trimming cost V 2 bases and J 2 bases, with 8 bases left between them. CDR3 region: CASSVSDPYNEQFF. CDR3 bases: TGTGCCAGCAGCGTTAGCGACCCCTACAATGAGCAGTTCTTC. The variable domain in full, completed from reference TRBV9 and TRBJ2-1, reads DSGVTQTPKHLITATGQRVTLRCSPRSGDLSVYWYQQSLDQGLQFLIQYYNGEERAKGNILERFSAQQFPDLHSELNLSSLELGDSALYFCASSVSDPYNEQFFGPGTRLTVL.

The chain is built from TRBV14 and TRBJ2-3; no clear D. Looked up from germline, CDR1 is SGHDN and CDR2 is FVKESK. V dropped 0 bases and J dropped 5 bases, with 9 bases sitting between them. The CDR3 runs to 14 residues. The CDR3 DNA reads as TGTGCCAGCAGCCAAGAACTATGGAAAGATACGCAGTATTTT. It encodes CASSQELWKDTQYF.

The V and J genes are TRBV25-1 and TRBJ2-4; D is ambiguous. V was clipped by 4 bases and J by 6 bases, with 10 bases between them. CDR3 length: 13 amino acids. Germline values: CDR1 MGHDK, CDR2 SYGVNS. CDR3 nucleotides: TGTGCCAGCAGTGCGATGACACCAAACATTCAGTACTTC. It translates to CASSAMTPNIQYF.

The chain uses TRBV2 and TRBJ2-3; D is possibly TRBD2 (6 bases). V was pared by 3 bases and J by 1 base, with 14 bases between. The CDR3 spans 16 residues. CDR1 is SNHLY, CDR2 FYNNEI, per germline. The DNA for the CDR3 is TGTGCCAGCAGTGAGGTTAGCGGACTACGCACAGATACGCAGTATTTT. This codes for CASSEVSGLRTDTQYF.